A single sample gave rise to the 14 T cell receptor beta chains below, sequenced in a study of blood T cell repertoires in COVID-19. Some clones are missing from TCRdb's copy, which holds only in-frame ones; the method was immunoSEQ multiplex PCR. This table has about 220,000 clones, 80% appearing once. The specimen sequenced was peripheral blood. The receptors originated from a woman in her seventies with acute or convalescent COVID-19.

The V call is TRBV24-1, the J call TRBJ1-1, with 11 nucleotides matching TRBD1. The CDR3 runs 16 residues. The germline V gene encodes CDR1 KGHDR and CDR2 SFDVKD. The ends lost 5 bases at V and 4 bases at J; junction bases unmatched: 8. CDR3 sequence (DNA): TGTGCCACCAGTGGCTCGACCGGGACAGGGGGCACTGAAGCTTTCTTT. Translating gives CATSGSTGTGGTEAFF.

This clone came up many times. The V gene is TRBV19, the J gene TRBJ1-2, with 7 bases aligning to TRBD1. The CDR3 runs to 15 residues. The J segment lost 6 bases and the V segment lost 3 bases, leaving 10 bases of the junction unmatched. Germline CDR1 LNHDA, CDR2 SQIVND (reference sequence). The CDR3 DNA reads as TGTGCCAGTAGTATCTCGGGAACAGGGGTAAATGGCTACACCTTC. This gives the protein CASSISGTGVNGYTF.

The CDR3 region is CASSDPPTGLNTEAFF. In DNA, the CDR3 is TGTGCCAGCAGTGACCCCCCGACAGGGCTGAACACTGAAGCTTTCTTT. V usage is TRBV2 and J usage is TRBJ1-1; 7 positions agree with TRBD1. Losses at the gene ends were 3 bases for V and 0 bases for J; bases not matched to a gene: 7. The CDR3 has 16 residues. Germline V lookup: CDR1 SNHLY, CDR2 FYNNEI.

CDR3 loop: CSARDNYEQFF. DNA of the CDR3: TGCAGTGCTAGAGATAATTATGAGCAGTTCTTC. This chain connects TRBV20-1 to TRBJ2-1; no clear D. Germline V gene sequence: CDR1 DFQATT, CDR2 SNEGSKA (reference sequence). V was shortened by 0 bases and J by 8 bases, with 5 bases between the two germline ends. The CDR3 runs 11 residues.

Written as DNA, the CDR3 is TGTGCCAGCAGCCCCGCCGGGACAGGGATCGGCGAGACCCAGTACTTC. Translated: CASSPAGTGIGETQYF. This chain joins TRBV7-3 and TRBJ2-5; 9 bases are shared with TRBD1. Germline V CDR1 and CDR2: SGHTA, FQGTGA. V lost 5 bases to trimming and J lost 5 bases; unmatched junction nucleotides: 12. This CDR3 is 16 amino acids long.

The CDR3 loop reads CASSTMGGGAKNIQYF. The DNA of the CDR3 is TGTGCCAGCAGTACGATGGGAGGGGGGGCCAAAAACATTCAGTACTTC. The chain is built from TRBV27 and TRBJ2-4; D possibly corresponds to TRBD2 (7 bases). Trimming stripped 5 bases from V and 1 base from J, with 15 bases between. Germline CDR1 MNHEY, CDR2 SMNVEV (reference sequence). The CDR3 has 16 residues.

In its sample, this clone was seen many times. This sequence joins TRBV6-5 and TRBJ1-6; possible D gene TRBD1, 5 bases. Deletions cut 10 bases from V and 0 bases from J, with 13 bases between. CDR1 is MNHEY, CDR2 SVGAGI, per germline. This CDR3 is built from 15 residues. CDR3 in DNA: TGTGCCATACTAGCAGGGTACTCCTATAATTCACCCCTCCACTTT. Its translation: CAILAGYSYNSPLHF.

The chain combines TRBV24-1 with TRBJ2-3; possible D gene TRBD1, 5 bases. Germline V lookup: CDR1 KGHDR, CDR2 SFDVKD. This CDR3 is built from 16 residues. V was cut by 4 bases and J by 2 bases, with 15 bases left in between. The CDR3 spells CATSDPNQGNTDTQYF. For the CDR3, the DNA is TGTGCCACCAGTGACCCCAACCAGGGAAACACAGATACGCAGTATTTT.

The V call is TRBV11-2, the J call TRBJ2-7; D is uncertain. Per germline, CDR1 SGHAT and CDR2 FQNNGV. Trimming took 1 base from V and 1 from J, leaving 8 bases between them. CDR3 length: 14 amino acids. In DNA form, the CDR3 reads TGTGCCAGCAGCTTAGCTTGGCAGTCCTACGAGCAGTACTTC. It translates to CASSLAWQSYEQYF.

This clone has a single count. A much more abundant neighbour one base away suggests this may be a read error. The same CDR3 also results from other DNA sequences found in this sample. The V and J genes are TRBV6-4 and TRBJ2-2, with 7 bases aligning to TRBD1. Germline values: CDR1 MRHNA, CDR2 SNTAGT. The CDR3 contains 18 residues. V lost 6 bases to trimming and J lost 11 bases; unmatched junction nucleotides: 24. Here the CDR3 reads CASRAYSGLGQPIGELFF. In DNA form, the CDR3 reads TGTGCCAGCAGAGCGTACTCAGGCTTGGGACAGCCGATCGGAGAGCTGTTTTTT.

The rearrangement links TRBV5-5 to TRBJ2-3, with a weak D call TRBD2 (7 bases). The CDR3 is 17 residues long. Per the germline V gene, CDR1 is SGHKS and CDR2 is YYEKEE (reference sequence). Trimming cost V 4 bases and J 1 base, with 19 bases left between them. This CDR3 is CASSLRKGGLGTDTQYF. DNA of the CDR3: TGTGCCAGCAGCCTCCGTAAGGGGGGGTTAGGCACAGATACGCAGTATTTT. Full variable domain (remainder filled in from reference TRBV5-5 and TRBJ2-3): DAGVTQSPTHLIKTRGQQVTLRCSPISGHKSVSWYQQVLGQGPQFIFQYYEKEERGRGNFPDRFSARQFPNYSSELNVNALLLGDSALYLCASSLRKGGLGTDTQYFGPGTRLTVL.

The genes are TRBV29-1 and TRBJ2-2, with 9 positions matching TRBD1. V was pared by 6 bases and J by 8 bases, with 10 bases of the junction left unmatched. CDR3 length: 14 residues. Germline V CDR1 and CDR2: SQVTM, ANQGSEA. The CDR3 DNA follows: TGCAGCGTGCCCGACAGGGGGTCTCGGGGGGAGCTGTTTTTT. Amino acid sequence: CSVPDRGSRGELFF.

This sequence joins TRBV2 and TRBJ2-5; 7 bases are shared with TRBD2. The CDR3 sequence is 13 residues long. The V segment lost 11 bases and the J segment 5 bases; nucleotides outside the gene matches: 11. The germline V gene encodes CDR1 SNHLY and CDR2 FYNNEI. The CDR3 sequence: CACGNRRGETQYF. In DNA form, the CDR3 reads TGTGCCTGCGGGAACAGGCGGGGGGAGACCCAGTACTTC.

The CDR3 reads CASSRGGGLSTDTQYF. The CDR3, as DNA: TGTGCCAGCAGTCGGGGCGGGGGCCTTAGCACAGATACGCAGTATTTT. This chain links TRBV2 with TRBJ2-3, with D possibly matching TRBD2 (7 bases). CDR3 length: 16 residues. The V gene lost 5 bases and the J gene lost 0 bases, with 15 bases spanning the gap. The V gene's germline CDR1 is SNHLY and CDR2 FYNNEI. The variable domain in full, with the rest retrieved from reference TRBV2 and TRBJ2-3, is EPEVTQTPSHQVTQMGQEVILRCVPISNHLYFYWYRQILGQKVEFLVSFYNNEISEKSEIFDDQFSVERPDGSNFTLKIRSTKLEDSAMYFCASSRGGGLSTDTQYFGPGTRLTVL.